The 22 T cell receptor beta chains listed next were all sequenced from one sample in a study of blood T cell repertoires in COVID-19. Assay used: immunoSEQ multiplex PCR; TCRdb lists only in-frame clones, some missing. The table lists about 200,000 clones, approximately 81% of them singletons. The sequencing sample was made of PBMCs or T cells enriched from blood (not recorded which). All receptors come from a woman aged 45-65 years with acute COVID-19.

This chain connects TRBV3-1 (or the pseudogene TRBV3-2) to TRBJ1-1; tentative D call: TRBD1 (6 bases). Germline V gene sequence: CDR1 LGHDT, CDR2 YNNKEL (reference sequence). There are 17 residues in the CDR3. Trimming took off 1 base at V and 1 base at J, with 16 bases between the two ends. In DNA, the CDR3 is TGTGCCAGCAGCCAAGGAAGGTTCGACAGGAGGAACACTGAAGCTTTCTTT. It translates to CASSQGRFDRRNTEAFF.

The chain joins TRBV21-1 to TRBJ2-2; the table's TRBD1 call for D was not verified on the DNA. TRBV21-1 is flagged as a pseudogene. The CDR3 is 17 amino acids. The chain's CDR3 is CASSIAGGLTNTGELFF. The DNA of the CDR3 is TGTGCCAGCAGCATCGCAGGGGGCCTCACAAACACCGGGGAGCTGTTTTTT.

The chain combines TRBV28 with TRBJ2-3, with 12 bases identical to TRBD2. The CDR3 spans 15 residues. V lost 4 bases and J lost 4; bases outside the gene matches: 3. The V gene's germline CDR1 is MDHEN and CDR2 SYDVKM. CDR3 residues: CASSSSGGAADTQYF. CDR3 sequence (DNA): TGTGCCAGCAGTTCTAGCGGGGGGGCAGCAGATACGCAGTATTTT.

This chain connects TRBV6-2 or TRBV6-3 to TRBJ2-3, with a weak D call TRBD1 (6 bases). Trimming removed 0 bases from V and 6 bases from J, with 25 bases in between. The CDR3 loop spans 19 amino acids. Germline V gene data show CDR1 as MNHEY and CDR2 as SVGEGT. The CDR3 loop is CASSYSNWDGRGLRDTQYF. In nucleotides, the CDR3 is TGTGCCAGCAGTTACTCAAATTGGGATGGCAGGGGCCTTCGGGATACGCAGTATTTT.

The chain couples TRBV18 to TRBJ2-7, with TRBD2 as a possible D gene (6 bases). Germline V lookup: CDR1 KGHSH, CDR2 LQKENI. The V gene lost 3 bases and the J gene lost 3 bases, with 9 bases spanning the gap. The CDR3 spans 13 residues. This chain's CDR3 is CASSPAGGYEQYF. The CDR3 DNA sequence: TGTGCCAGCTCACCCGCCGGGGGCTACGAGCAGTACTTC. The variable domain in full, completed from reference TRBV18 and TRBJ2-7, reads NAGVMQNPRHLVRRRGQEARLRCSPMKGHSHVYWYRQLPEEGLKFMVYLQKENIIDESGMPKERFSAEFPKEGPSILRIQQVVRGDSAAYFCASSPAGGYEQYFGPGTRLTVT.

V gene TRBV7-8 combines with J gene TRBJ1-6; TRBD1 is a possible D gene (5 bases). Germline values: CDR1 SGHVS, CDR2 FQNEAQ. The CDR3 is made up of 15 amino acids. Trimming pared 5 bases from V and 9 bases from J, leaving 17 bases between. The CDR3 spells CASSPRDYITSPLHF. In DNA, the CDR3 is TGTGCCAGCAGCCCCCGGGACTACATTACTTCACCCCTCCACTTT. The whole variable domain, filled in from reference TRBV7-8 and TRBJ1-6, reads GAGVSQSPRYKVAKRGQDVALRCDPISGHVSLFWYQQALGQGPEFLTYFQNEAQLDKSGLPSDRFFAERPEGSVSTLKIQRTQQEDSAVYLCASSPRDYITSPLHFGNGTRLTVT.

The V call is TRBV12-3 or TRBV12-4, the J call TRBJ2-7; possible D gene TRBD2, 6 bases. Trimming cost V 7 bases and J 1 base, with 11 bases left between them. The CDR3 sequence is 13 residues long. CDR3 loop: CASNSGPSYEQYF. In DNA, the CDR3 is TGTGCCAGCAACAGCGGGCCGTCCTACGAGCAGTACTTC.

This clone was counted between two and nine times. The CDR3 spells CSATDDSIGNTIYF. The CDR3 DNA sequence: TGCAGCGCTACGGACGACAGCATCGGAAACACCATATATTTT. The chain has TRBV29-1 and TRBJ1-3; D might be TRBD1 (5 bases). Germline CDR1 SQVTM, CDR2 ANQGSEA. The ends were cut back, 7 bases at V and 4 bases at J, with 17 bases in the middle. CDR3 length: 14 residues.

This clone was observed a few times. V usage is TRBV30 and J usage is TRBJ2-7, with D maybe TRBD2 (5 bases). Between the trimmed V and J ends, which lost 2 bases and 2 bases, there was a span of 19 bases. Per germline, CDR1 GTSNPN and CDR2 SVGIG (reference sequence). The length of the CDR3 is 16 residues. CDR3 in amino acids: CAWSPPFEGRAYEQYF. In DNA, the CDR3 is TGTGCCTGGAGTCCCCCTTTCGAGGGAAGAGCCTACGAGCAGTACTTC. The full variable domain, rest sourced from reference TRBV30 and TRBJ2-7, is SQTIHQWPATLVQPVGSPLSLECTVEGTSNPNLYWYRQAAGRGLQLLFYSVGIGQISSEVPQNLSASRPQDRQFILSSKKLLLSDSGFYLCAWSPPFEGRAYEQYFGPGTRLTVT.

CDR3 region: CASSKTSGSYEQYF. CDR3 nucleotide sequence: TGTGCCAGTAGTAAGACTAGCGGGTCCTACGAGCAGTACTTC. The gene calls are TRBV19 and TRBJ2-7; TRBD2 aligns across 10 bases. V was clipped by 4 bases and J by 1 base; unmatched bases: 1. Germline V CDR1 and CDR2: LNHDA, SQIVND (reference sequence). The CDR3 length is 14 residues.

This chain joins TRBV5-1 and TRBJ2-5; D is possibly TRBD1 (6 bases). Per the germline V gene, CDR1 is SGHRS and CDR2 is YFSETQ. The CDR3 spans 14 residues. Trimming removed 2 bases at V and 3 bases at J, with 11 bases between. DNA of the CDR3: TGCGCCAGCAGCTTCGGGACAACTAAAGAGACCCAGTACTTC. As protein: CASSFGTTKETQYF.

The rearrangement joins TRBV27 to TRBJ2-3; D is possibly TRBD1 (5 bases). Germline V gene lookup returns CDR1 MNHEY and CDR2 SMNVEV (reference sequence). The V end lost 2 bases, the J end lost 1 base, and 10 bases lay between the germline ends. This CDR3 comprises 15 residues. The CDR3: CASSLPSTGTDTQYF. The DNA for the CDR3 is TGTGCCAGCAGTTTACCGTCGACAGGCACAGATACGCAGTATTTT.

This clone was detected once. The V call is TRBV28, the J call TRBJ1-3, with D perhaps matching TRBD1 (5 bases). There are 16 residues in the CDR3. Trimming took 2 bases from V and 2 from J, leaving 13 bases between them. Germline loops: CDR1 MDHEN, CDR2 SYDVKM. The CDR3 sequence is CASSLLGGLAGNTIYF. CDR3 coding DNA: TGTGCCAGCAGTTTACTGGGGGGACTGGCTGGAAACACCATATATTTT.

The V gene is TRBV7-9, the J gene TRBJ2-2, with D unresolved. The V and J ends lost 5 bases and 5 bases respectively, with 3 bases between them. The CDR3 loop spans 11 amino acids. Germline assignment: CDR1 SEHNR and CDR2 FQNEAQ (reference sequence). The CDR3 here is CASSPTGELFF. The CDR3 coding sequence is TGTGCCAGCAGCCCAACCGGGGAGCTGTTTTTT.

The rearrangement uses TRBV18 and TRBJ2-5; 10 positions match TRBD2. Germline CDR1 reads KGHSH; CDR2 reads LQKENI. With V trimmed by 3 bases and J by 2 bases, 0 bases remained unmatched. The CDR3 has 14 residues. The chain's CDR3 is CASSPGLAQETQYF. The CDR3 DNA follows: TGTGCCAGCTCACCGGGACTAGCGCAAGAGACCCAGTACTTC.

V is TRBV28 and J is TRBJ2-5; 11 bases line up with TRBD2. This CDR3 is 17 amino acids long. Trimming cost V 6 bases and J 4 bases; bases outside gene matches: 13. Germline lookup yields CDR1 MDHEN and CDR2 SYDVKM. The CDR3 protein is CASSGSNLAGGVETQYF. CDR3 DNA sequence: TGTGCCAGCAGCGGAAGCAATCTAGCGGGAGGTGTAGAGACCCAGTACTTC.

This clone occurred a few times. This rearrangement joins TRBV5-5 to TRBJ1-1; TRBD1 is a possible D gene (5 bases). Germline loops: CDR1 SGHKS, CDR2 YYEKEE (reference sequence). The CDR3 has 13 amino acids. Deletions cut 3 bases from V and 5 bases from J, with 11 bases between. CDR3 bases: TGTGCCAGCAGCTATGGTCGGGGGACTGAAGCTTTCTTT. This sequence encodes CASSYGRGTEAFF.

This clone was seen only once. This rearrangement joins TRBV10-3 to TRBJ1-2, with 7 bases lining up with TRBD1. This CDR3 is built from 15 residues. J was trimmed by 7 bases and V by 2 bases; bases with no gene match: 10. Germline V gives CDR1 ENHRY, CDR2 SYGVKD. The CDR3 DNA reads as TGTGCCATCAGTGAGCTACAGGGGTCCCCGGCTGGCTACACCTTC. Amino acids: CAISELQGSPAGYTF.

This chain links TRBV9 with TRBJ2-2; 10 nucleotides line up with TRBD2. CDR3 size: 16 residues. Unmatched junction bases numbered 8, after V lost 4 bases and J lost 5 bases. Germline loops: CDR1 SGDLS, CDR2 YYNGEE. The CDR3 DNA is TGTGCCAGCAGCAAAGCGGGAGGGCCGGGGACCGGGGAGCTGTTTTTT. It codes for CASSKAGGPGTGELFF.

The rearrangement joins TRBV28 to TRBJ1-5, with TRBD1 identical over 7 bases. Germline values: CDR1 MDHEN, CDR2 SYDVKM. The CDR3 is 14 residues long. V trimming: 6 bases; J trimming: 2 bases; junction bases outside the gene matches: 4. CDR3 protein: CASSDRAGNQPQHF. The CDR3 DNA follows: TGTGCCAGCAGCGACAGGGCGGGCAATCAGCCCCAGCATTTT.

The rearrangement links TRBV11-2 to TRBJ1-4; TRBD1 is a possible D gene (6 bases). The germline V gene encodes CDR1 SGHAT and CDR2 FQNNGV. The length of the CDR3 is 14 residues. The V gene lost 1 base and the J gene lost 8 bases, with 11 bases spanning the gap. The CDR3 bases are TGTGCCAGCAGCTTAGGCAGGGGACGGGAAAAACTGTTTTTT. Translated: CASSLGRGREKLFF.

CDR3 nucleotides: TGTGCCAGCAGCGCGAGCGGGGGCCGCACAGATACGCAGTATTTT. This encodes CASSASGGRTDTQYF. The chain joins TRBV5-4 to TRBJ2-3; 8 positions agree with TRBD2. J gave up 1 base and V 4 bases, and 5 bases lay outside the gene matches. There are 15 residues in the CDR3. In germline, CDR1 is SGHNT, CDR2 YYREEE (reference sequence). Combining the CDR3 with reference TRBV5-4 and TRBJ2-3 gives the whole variable domain ETGVTQSPTHLIKTRGQQVTLRCSSQSGHNTVSWYQQALGQGPQFIFQYYREEENGRGNFPPRFSGLQFPNYSSELNVNALELDDSALYLCASSASGGRTDTQYFGPGTRLTVL.